Below are 5 T cell receptor beta chains sequenced from a single sample in a study of human T cells and chemical hapten exposure. From the RACE reads, TCRdb called clonotypes with MiXCR, one entry per CDR3 protein. Of 35,000 to 45,000 distinct CDR3 sequences in the sample, around 12% were seen once. The time point: pre-sensitization, week 0. Stated treatment: therapeutic diphenylcyclopropenone sensitization with weekly scalp DPC. Sample: whole blood, taken in connection with sensitization to the hapten diphenylcyclopropenone (DPC). The receptors were gathered from a woman aged 25 to 39 with alopecia areata. Some clones in this sample may be carry-over from other donors' samples.

Ten or more counts support this clonotype. This rearrangement joins TRBV6-5 to TRBJ1-2; D unclear. CDR1 is MNHEY, CDR2 SVGAGI, per germline. The CDR3 is made up of 13 amino acids. V gave up 6 bases and J gave up 4 bases, with 12 bases separating them. The DNA of the CDR3 is TGTGCCAGCAGCTCTGTCTTGAGCTATGGCTACACCTTC. Translated: CASSSVLSYGYTF.

V is TRBV28 and J is TRBJ1-2, with 9 bases fitting TRBD1. Looked up from germline, CDR1 is MDHEN and CDR2 is SYDVKM. CDR3 size: 14 residues. V lost 5 bases, J lost 4 bases, and 5 bases stayed unmatched. The CDR3 spells CASSATGGIYGYTF. CDR3 nucleotide sequence: TGTGCCAGCAGTGCGACAGGGGGAATCTATGGCTACACCTTC.

V usage is TRBV20-1 and J usage is TRBJ2-7; the match to TRBD2 covers 10 bases. The V gene's germline CDR1 is DFQATT and CDR2 SNEGSKA (reference sequence). Trimming cost V 5 bases and J 2 bases; bases outside gene matches: 6. The CDR3 covers 14 residues. The CDR3 nucleotides are TGCAGTGCTGGTGCTAGCGGGAGACCCTACGAGCAGTACTTC. Amino acid sequence: CSAGASGRPYEQYF.

This clonotype was found many times. V is TRBV24-1 and J is TRBJ2-1; D may be TRBD1 (6 bases). The CDR3 has 13 amino acids. V was clipped by 1 base and J by 11 bases, with 11 bases between them. Germline V gene lookup returns CDR1 KGHDR and CDR2 SFDVKD. As DNA, the CDR3 is TGTGCCACCAGTGATTTAGGTGGGGGCCAGCAGTTCTTC. Translated: CATSDLGGGQQFF.

The chain uses TRBV20-1 and TRBJ1-2, with 12 positions matching TRBD1. This CDR3 is built from 16 residues. Trimming cost V 1 base and J 3 bases; bases outside gene matches: 6. CDR1 and CDR2 from the germline V gene are DFQATT and SNEGSKA (reference sequence). The CDR3 sequence is CSARGWDRGQDYGYTF. DNA for the CDR3: TGCAGTGCTAGAGGGTGGGACAGGGGGCAGGACTATGGCTACACCTTC.